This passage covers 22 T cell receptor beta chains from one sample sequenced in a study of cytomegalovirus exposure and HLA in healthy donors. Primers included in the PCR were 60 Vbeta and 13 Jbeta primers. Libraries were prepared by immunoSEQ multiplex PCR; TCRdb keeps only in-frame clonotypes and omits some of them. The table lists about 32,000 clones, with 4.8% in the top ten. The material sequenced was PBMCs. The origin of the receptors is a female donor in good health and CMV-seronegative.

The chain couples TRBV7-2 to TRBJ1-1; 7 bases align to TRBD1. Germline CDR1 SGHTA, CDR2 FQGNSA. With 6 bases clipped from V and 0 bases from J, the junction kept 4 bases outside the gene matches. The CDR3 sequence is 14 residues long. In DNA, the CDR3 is TGTGCCAGCAGGATACAGGGGATGAACACTGAAGCTTTCTTT. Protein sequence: CASRIQGMNTEAFF.

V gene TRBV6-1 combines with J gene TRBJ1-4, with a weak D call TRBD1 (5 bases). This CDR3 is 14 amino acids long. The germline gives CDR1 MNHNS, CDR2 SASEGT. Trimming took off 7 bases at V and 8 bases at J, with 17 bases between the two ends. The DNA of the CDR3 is TGTGCCAGCAATATTGGGGCAGGGAGGGAAAAACTGTTTTTT. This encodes CASNIGAGREKLFF.

The CDR3, as DNA: TGTGCCTGGAGCCGCAGGGCCAACTATGGCTACACCTTC. Amino acids: CAWSRRANYGYTF. This chain uses TRBV30 with TRBJ1-2, with D tentatively TRBD1 (5 bases). The ends were cut back, 3 bases at V and 2 bases at J, with 10 bases in the middle. Germline CDR1 reads GTSNPN; CDR2 reads SVGIG (reference sequence). This CDR3 spans 13 amino acids.

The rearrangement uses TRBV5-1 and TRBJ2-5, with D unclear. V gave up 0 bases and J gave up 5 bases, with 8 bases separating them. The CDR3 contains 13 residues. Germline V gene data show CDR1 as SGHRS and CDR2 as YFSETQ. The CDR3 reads CASSLGAPETQYF. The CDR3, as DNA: TGCGCCAGCAGCTTGGGTGCGCCGGAGACCCAGTACTTC.

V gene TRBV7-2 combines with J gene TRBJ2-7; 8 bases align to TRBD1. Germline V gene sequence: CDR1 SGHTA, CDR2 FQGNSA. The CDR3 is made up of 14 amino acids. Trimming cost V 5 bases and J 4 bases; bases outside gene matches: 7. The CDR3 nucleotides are TGTGCCAGCAGCCGCGGACAGGGCCTTTACGAGCAGTACTTC. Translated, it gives CASSRGQGLYEQYF.

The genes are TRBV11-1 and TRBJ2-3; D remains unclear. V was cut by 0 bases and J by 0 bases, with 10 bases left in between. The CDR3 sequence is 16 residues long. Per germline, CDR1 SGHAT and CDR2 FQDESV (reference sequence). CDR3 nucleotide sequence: TGTGCCAGCAGCTTAGCGGGCCCTTCTAGCACAGATACGCAGTATTTT. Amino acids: CASSLAGPSSTDTQYF.

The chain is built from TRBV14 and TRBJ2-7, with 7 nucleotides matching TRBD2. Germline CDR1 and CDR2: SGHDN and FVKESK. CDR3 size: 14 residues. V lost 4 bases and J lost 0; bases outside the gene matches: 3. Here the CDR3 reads CASSRGGSSYEQYF. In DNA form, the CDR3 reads TGTGCCAGCAGCCGGGGAGGGAGCTCCTACGAGCAGTACTTC. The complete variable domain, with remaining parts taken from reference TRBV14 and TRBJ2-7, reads EAGVTQFPSHSVIEKGQTVTLRCDPISGHDNLYWYRRVMGKEIKFLLHFVKESKQDESGMPNNRFLAERTGGTYSTLKVQPAELEDSGVYFCASSRGGSSYEQYFGPGTRLTVT.

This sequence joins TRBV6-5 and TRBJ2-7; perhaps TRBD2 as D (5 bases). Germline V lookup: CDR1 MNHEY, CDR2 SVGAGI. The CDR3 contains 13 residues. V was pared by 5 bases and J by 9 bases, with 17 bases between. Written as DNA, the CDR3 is TGTGCCAGCAGTGGCTCGGGGTTCGTACGGCAGTACTTC. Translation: CASSGSGFVRQYF.

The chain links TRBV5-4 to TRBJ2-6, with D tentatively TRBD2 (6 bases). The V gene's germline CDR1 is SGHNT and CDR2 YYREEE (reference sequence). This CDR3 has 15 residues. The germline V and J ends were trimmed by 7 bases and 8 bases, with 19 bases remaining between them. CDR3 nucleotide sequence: TGTGCCAGCGTCTCACCCTACGCGGGGACCAACGTCCTGACTTTC. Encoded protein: CASVSPYAGTNVLTF.

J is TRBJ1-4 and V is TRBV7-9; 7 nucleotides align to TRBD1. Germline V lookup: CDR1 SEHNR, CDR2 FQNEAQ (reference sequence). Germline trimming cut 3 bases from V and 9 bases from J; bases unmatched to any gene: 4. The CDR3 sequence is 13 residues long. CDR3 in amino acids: CASSLTTGKKLFF. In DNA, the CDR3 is TGTGCCAGCAGCTTGACGACAGGGAAAAAACTGTTTTTT.

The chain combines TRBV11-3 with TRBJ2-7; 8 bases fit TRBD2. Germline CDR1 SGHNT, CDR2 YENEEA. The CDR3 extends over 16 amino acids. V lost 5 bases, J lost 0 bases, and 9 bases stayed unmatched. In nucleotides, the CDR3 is TGTGCCAGCAGCCCCTCTGGCGGGGGGCACTCCTACGAGCAGTACTTC. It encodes CASSPSGGGHSYEQYF.

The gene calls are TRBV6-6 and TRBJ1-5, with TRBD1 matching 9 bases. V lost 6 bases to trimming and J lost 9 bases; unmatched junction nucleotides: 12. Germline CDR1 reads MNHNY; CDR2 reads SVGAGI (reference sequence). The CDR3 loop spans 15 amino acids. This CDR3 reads CASSDPGQGIRPQHF. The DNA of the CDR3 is TGTGCCAGCAGCGATCCGGGACAGGGAATTCGGCCCCAGCATTTT.

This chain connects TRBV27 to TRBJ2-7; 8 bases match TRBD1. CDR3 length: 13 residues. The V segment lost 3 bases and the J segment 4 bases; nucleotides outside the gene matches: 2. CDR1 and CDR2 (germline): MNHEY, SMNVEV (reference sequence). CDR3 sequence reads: CASSFGTGYEQYF. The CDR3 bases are TGTGCCAGCAGTTTCGGGACAGGTTACGAGCAGTACTTC.

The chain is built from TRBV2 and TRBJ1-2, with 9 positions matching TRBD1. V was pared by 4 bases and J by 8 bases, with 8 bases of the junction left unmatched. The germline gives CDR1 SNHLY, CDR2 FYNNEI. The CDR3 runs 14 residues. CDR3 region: CASSAGGTGRGYTF. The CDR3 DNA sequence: TGTGCCAGCAGTGCGGGTGGGACAGGGCGAGGCTACACCTTC.

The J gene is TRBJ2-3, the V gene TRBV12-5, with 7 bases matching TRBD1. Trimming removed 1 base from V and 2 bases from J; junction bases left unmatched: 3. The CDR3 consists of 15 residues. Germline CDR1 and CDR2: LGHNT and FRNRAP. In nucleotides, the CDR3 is TGTGCTAGTGGTTTGGGACAGGGTTTCACAGATACGCAGTATTTT. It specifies CASGLGQGFTDTQYF.

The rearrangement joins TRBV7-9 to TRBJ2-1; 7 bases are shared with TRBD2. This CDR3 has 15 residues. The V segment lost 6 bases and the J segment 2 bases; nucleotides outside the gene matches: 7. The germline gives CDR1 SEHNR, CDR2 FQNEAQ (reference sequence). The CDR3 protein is CASRESGVAYNEQFF. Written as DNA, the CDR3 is TGTGCCAGCAGGGAGAGCGGGGTCGCCTACAATGAGCAGTTCTTC.

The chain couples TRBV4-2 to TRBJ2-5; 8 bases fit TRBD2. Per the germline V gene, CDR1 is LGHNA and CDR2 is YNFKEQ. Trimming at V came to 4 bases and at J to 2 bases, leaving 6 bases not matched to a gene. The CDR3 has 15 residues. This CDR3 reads CASSPGGGKQETQYF. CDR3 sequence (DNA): TGTGCCAGCAGCCCTGGCGGGGGGAAACAAGAGACCCAGTACTTC.

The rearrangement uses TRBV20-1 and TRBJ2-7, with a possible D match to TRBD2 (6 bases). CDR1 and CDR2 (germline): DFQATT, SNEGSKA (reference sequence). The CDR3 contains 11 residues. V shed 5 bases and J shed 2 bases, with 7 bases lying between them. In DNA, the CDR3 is TGCAGTGCTCGGAGGGCCTACGAGCAGTACTTC. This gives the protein CSARRAYEQYF.

The CDR3 region has the DNA TGTGCCAGCAGTGGGTTAGCGGGGGATCAAGAGACCCAGTACTTC. Protein: CASSGLAGDQETQYF. V and J are TRBV6-1 and TRBJ2-5; TRBD2 aligns across 9 bases. CDR1 is MNHNS and CDR2 is SASEGT in the germline V gene. The CDR3 is 15 residues long. Trimming took 4 bases from V and 2 from J; bases not matched to a gene: 5.

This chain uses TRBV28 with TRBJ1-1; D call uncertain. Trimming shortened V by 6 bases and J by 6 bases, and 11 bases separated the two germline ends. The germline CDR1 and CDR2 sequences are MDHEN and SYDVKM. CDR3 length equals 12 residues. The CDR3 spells CASSLPLSEAFF. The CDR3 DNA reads TGTGCCAGCAGCCTTCCCCTGTCTGAAGCTTTCTTT.

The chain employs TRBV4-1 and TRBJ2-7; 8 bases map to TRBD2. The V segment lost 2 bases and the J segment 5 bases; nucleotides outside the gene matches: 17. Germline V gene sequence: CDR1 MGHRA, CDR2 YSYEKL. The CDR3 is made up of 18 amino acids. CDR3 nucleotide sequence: TGCGCCAGCAGCCAAAGGGGCTTCTTGGCGGGGGGAATCAACGAGCAGTACTTC. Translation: CASSQRGFLAGGINEQYF.

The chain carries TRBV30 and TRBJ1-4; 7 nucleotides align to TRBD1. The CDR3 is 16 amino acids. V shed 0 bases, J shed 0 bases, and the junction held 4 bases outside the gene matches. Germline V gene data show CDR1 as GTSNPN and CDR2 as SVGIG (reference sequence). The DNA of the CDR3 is TGTGCCTGGAGTGTAGGGGGGACAGCAACTAATGAAAAACTGTTTTTT. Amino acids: CAWSVGGTATNEKLFF.